The present T cell receptor (beta chain) was sequenced within a study of T cells after yellow fever vaccination. This clonotype was seen a handful of times. The CDR3 ends on some other residue instead of the conserved phenylalanine or tryptophan, so this is likely a read error. Because the CDR3's place on the DNA is in doubt, the DNA is left out and the CDR3 is given as listed by TCRdb. A total of 11 residues make up the CDR3, ends included. Using its own MiXCR run on the 5' RACE reads, TCRdb lists one record per CDR3 protein. The repertoire has 340,000 or so distinct CDR3 sequences, approximately 12% of them found once; the top ten carry about 3%.

This chain links TRBV12-3 or TRBV12-4 with TRBJ2-5; TRBD2 was called by the table and not checked on the DNA. The sequenced sample was CD4+ T cells sorted from PBMCs, obtained 15 days after the yellow fever booster vaccination. This clonotype originated in a man between 18 and 29 years old who received the YFV17D yellow fever vaccine. This CDR3 reads CASRDSGGAVV.